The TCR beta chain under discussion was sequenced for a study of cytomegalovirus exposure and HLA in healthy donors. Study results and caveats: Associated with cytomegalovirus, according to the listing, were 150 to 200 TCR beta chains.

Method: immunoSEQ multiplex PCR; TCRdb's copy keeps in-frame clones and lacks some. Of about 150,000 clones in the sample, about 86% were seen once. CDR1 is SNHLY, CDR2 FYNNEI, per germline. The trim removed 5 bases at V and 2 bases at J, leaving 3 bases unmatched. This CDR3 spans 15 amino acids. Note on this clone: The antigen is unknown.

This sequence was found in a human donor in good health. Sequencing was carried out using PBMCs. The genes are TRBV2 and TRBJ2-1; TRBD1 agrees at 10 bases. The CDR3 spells CASSPDRGAYNEQFF. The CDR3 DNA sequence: TGTGCCAGCAGTCCGGACAGGGGGGCCTACAATGAGCAGTTCTTC.